One sample yielded the 14 T cell receptor beta chains listed below, sequenced in a study of cytomegalovirus exposure and HLA in healthy donors. The study ran its PCR with 60 Vbeta and 13 Jbeta primers. The method was immunoSEQ multiplex PCR; TCRdb's version includes in-frame clones alone and lacks a portion of them. The data contain 95,000 to 150,000 clones, about three quarters of them singletons. Sequencing input: PBMCs. The origin of the receptors is a man in his thirties or forties in good health and CMV-seronegative.

This chain joins TRBV27 and TRBJ1-2; D remains ambiguous. Trimming stripped 5 bases from V and 4 bases from J, with 8 bases between. The CDR3 consists of 12 residues. CDR1 is MNHEY and CDR2 is SMNVEV in the germline V gene (reference sequence). CDR3 residues: CASSPYPYGYTF. CDR3 sequence (DNA): TGTGCCAGCAGTCCTTATCCCTATGGCTACACCTTC.

This clone was picked up one time. This rearrangement joins TRBV5-4 to TRBJ1-4; perhaps TRBD1 as D (5 bases). Per germline, CDR1 SGHNT and CDR2 YYREEE (reference sequence). Between the trimmed V and J ends, which lost 4 bases and 11 bases, there was a span of 12 bases. CDR3 length equals 12 residues. DNA for the CDR3: TGTGCCAGCAGCCTGGAGGGGAGGAAACTGTTTTTT. This encodes CASSLEGRKLFF.

The chain carries TRBV6-4 and TRBJ2-3; tentatively, D is TRBD2 (5 bases). V shed 5 bases and J shed 6 bases, with 12 bases lying between them. Germline V gene sequence: CDR1 MRHNA, CDR2 SNTAGT. The CDR3 length is 13 residues. CDR3 nucleotide sequence: TGTGCCAGCAGTCACACGCCGGGGGATACGCAGTATTTT. It specifies CASSHTPGDTQYF.

This clone has just one count. The chain joins TRBV6-6 to TRBJ1-2; D possibly corresponds to TRBD1 (5 bases). The germline CDR1 and CDR2 sequences are MNHNY and SVGAGI (reference sequence). Trimming took off 6 bases at V and 6 bases at J, with 14 bases between the two ends. The CDR3 has 13 amino acids. CDR3 nucleotides: TGTGCCAGCAGCCTCCAAAGGGGCCATGGCTACACCTTC. Protein product: CASSLQRGHGYTF.

This chain links TRBV30 with TRBJ2-3; D possibly corresponds to TRBD1 (5 bases). The CDR3 has 15 residues. Trimming left V 2 bases short and J 4 bases short, with 16 bases between. Germline V gene sequence: CDR1 GTSNPN, CDR2 SVGIG (reference sequence). Here the CDR3 DNA reads TGTGCCTGGAGTAACAGACAGCGACGGGCAGATACGCAGTATTTT. Its translation is CAWSNRQRRADTQYF.

The chain's CDR3 is CASSLMDREYYGYTF. DNA of the CDR3: TGTGCCAGCAGTTTAATGGACAGGGAATACTATGGCTACACCTTC. The rearrangement uses TRBV28 and TRBJ1-2, with 8 bases aligning to TRBD1. CDR1 MDHEN and CDR2 SYDVKM come from the germline V gene. The CDR3 extends over 15 amino acids. Losses at the gene ends were 2 bases for V and 3 bases for J; bases not matched to a gene: 5.

The chain recombines TRBV6-5 with TRBJ2-1, with D maybe TRBD1 (8 bases). The germline CDR1 and CDR2 sequences are MNHEY and SVGAGI. This CDR3 comprises 14 residues. V was cut by 5 bases and J by 7 bases, with 15 bases left in between. In DNA, the CDR3 is TGTGCCAGCAGTAACAGGGGGAGGGGGAATGAGCAGTTCTTC. Protein sequence: CASSNRGRGNEQFF.

The V call is TRBV7-2, the J call TRBJ1-4, with D possibly matching TRBD1 (5 bases). The CDR3 loop spans 16 amino acids. V was shortened by 0 bases and J by 8 bases, with 16 bases between the two germline ends. The germline gives CDR1 SGHTA, CDR2 FQGNSA. The CDR3 bases are TGTGCCAGCAGCTTAGCGCCCGGGGGACTCGGGGAAAAACTGTTTTTT. This encodes CASSLAPGGLGEKLFF.

The chain links TRBV28 to TRBJ1-1; TRBD1 agrees at 8 bases. This CDR3 is 12 amino acids long. J was trimmed by 8 bases and V by 5 bases; bases with no gene match: 4. Germline V gene sequence: CDR1 MDHEN, CDR2 SYDVKM. CDR3 amino acids: CASSDRGHEAFF. CDR3 nucleotide sequence: TGTGCCAGCAGTGACAGGGGACACGAAGCTTTCTTT. Full variable domain (rest looked up from reference TRBV28 and TRBJ1-1): DVKVTQSSRYLVKRTGEKVFLECVQDMDHENMFWYRQDPGLGLRLIYFSYDVKMKEKGDIPEGYSVSREKKERFSLILESASTNQTSMYLCASSDRGHEAFFGQGTRLTVV.

The V gene is TRBV4-1, the J gene TRBJ1-6; 7 nucleotides line up with TRBD1. Trimming took 4 bases from V and 6 from J; bases not matched to a gene: 3. The germline V gene encodes CDR1 MGHRA and CDR2 YSYEKL. The CDR3 has 14 residues. This CDR3 reads CASSLRDSNSPLHF. CDR3 nucleotide sequence: TGCGCCAGCAGCCTCCGGGACAGTAATTCACCCCTCCACTTT.

The V gene is TRBV29-1, the J gene TRBJ2-7; a possible D gene is TRBD2 (5 bases). The V end lost 6 bases, the J end lost 3 bases, and 9 bases lay between the germline ends. Germline V gene sequence: CDR1 SQVTM, CDR2 ANQGSEA. The CDR3 is 11 amino acids. This CDR3 reads CSVDRGYEQYF. The CDR3 DNA is TGCAGCGTGGACCGGGGCTACGAGCAGTACTTC.

This chain connects TRBV13 to TRBJ2-7; 7 bases line up with TRBD1. CDR3 length equals 14 residues. Germline loops: CDR1 PRHDT, CDR2 FYEKMQ (reference sequence). V was pared by 5 bases and J by 4 bases, with 8 bases of the junction left unmatched. CDR3 sequence reads: CASSGLGTAYEQYF. DNA of the CDR3: TGTGCCAGCAGCGGCCTCGGGACAGCGTACGAGCAGTACTTC.

This clone appeared a few times. The CDR3 loop reads CASQTGSSGNTIYF. In DNA, the CDR3 is TGTGCCAGCCAGACAGGGTCCTCTGGAAACACCATATATTTT. This chain uses TRBV19 with TRBJ1-3; 7 nucleotides line up with TRBD1. The CDR3 extends over 14 amino acids. V was pared by 9 bases and J by 0 bases, with 5 bases of the junction left unmatched. Germline V gene data show CDR1 as LNHDA and CDR2 as SQIVND (reference sequence).

The rearrangement links TRBV30 to TRBJ2-3; tentatively, D is TRBD1 (5 bases). CDR1 and CDR2 from the germline V gene are GTSNPN and SVGIG (reference sequence). The V and J ends lost 2 bases and 9 bases respectively, with 15 bases between them. The CDR3 sequence is 13 residues long. The CDR3 reads CAWSRQGRNTQYF. In DNA form, the CDR3 reads TGTGCCTGGAGTCGGCAGGGCCGTAACACGCAGTATTTT.